This T cell receptor (beta chain) was documented in a study of blood T cell repertoires in COVID-19. The CDR3 totals 15 residues. V lost 1 base, J lost 3 bases, and 9 bases lay in between. In germline, CDR1 is SEHNR, CDR2 FQNEAQ (reference sequence). Clones were read by immunoSEQ multiplex PCR, and TCRdb kept only the in-frame ones, dropping some. The profile shows about 320,000 clones, about 87% of them singletons. Specimen: peripheral blood. This chain links TRBV7-9 with TRBJ1-4; D is perhaps TRBD1 (5 bases). The receptor's source is a woman younger than 45 with COVID-19, enrolled during active disease. CDR3 DNA sequence: TGTGCCAGCAGCTTAGTCAGGGACTCTAATGAAAAACTGTTTTTT. It yields the protein CASSLVRDSNEKLFF.